Listed below are T cell receptor beta chains from one sample, sequenced in a study of blood T cell repertoires in COVID-19. Data came from immunoSEQ multiplex PCR; TCRdb stores just in-frame clones and leaves some out. The table lists roughly 130,000 clones, around 86% of them singletons. The sequenced sample was peripheral blood. The receptors originated from a man aged 40-49 years with active or convalescent COVID-19. CDR3s include the opening cysteine and the closing phenylalanine or tryptophan. The order of the fields is CDR3 DNA, CDR3 protein, J gene, clone size, D gene, V gene. D genes are given only for firm matches. Rows may omit the clone size; those that give it use once, few, many or a size class.

TGTGCCAGCAGTTTCGTACAGGGGGCGAATGGCTACACCTTC,CASSFVQGANGYTF,TRBJ1-2,.,TRBD1,TRBV6-2/TRBV6-3
TGTGCCAGCGCGCCAGGGGTCGGGAACACTGAAGCTTTCTTT,CASAPGVGNTEAFF,TRBJ1-1,.,.,TRBV18
TGCGCCAGCAGCTTGGTGTGGGGGGGAACCTACGAGCAGTACTTC,CASSLVWGGTYEQYF,TRBJ2-7,few,TRBD2,TRBV5-1
TGTGCCAGTAGTATTATGGGGGGTCCGGGCGGTCGCGGCTACACCTTC,CASSIMGGPGGRGYTF,TRBJ1-2,.,.,TRBV19
TGTGCCAGCAGCCAAGGACTAAACTATGGCTACACCTTC,CASSQGLNYGYTF,TRBJ1-2,.,.,TRBV13
TGTGCCAGCAGTGGGAGAGATGAGCAGTTCTTC,CASSGRDEQFF,TRBJ2-1,.,.,TRBV2
TGTGCCAGCAGCTTAGGCGCAGGCTCTGGAAACACCATATATTTT,CASSLGAGSGNTIYF,TRBJ1-3,few,.,TRBV7-2
TGTGCCAGCAGGCCGGGACAGGGGTACCAAGAGACCCAGTACTTC,CASRPGQGYQETQYF,TRBJ2-5,.,TRBD1,TRBV6-5
TGTGCCAGCAGCCAAGGACTCTCCGGGACAGGGGCTGAAAAACTGTTTTTT,CASSQGLSGTGAEKLFF,TRBJ1-4,.,TRBD1,TRBV3-1/TRBV3-2
TGTGCCAGCTCCAGGGTATCCACGGAGACCCAGTACTTC,CASSRVSTETQYF,TRBJ2-5,.,.,TRBV25-1
TGTGCCAGTAGTCAACAGGGGAGCACTGAAGCTTTCTTT,CASSQQGSTEAFF,TRBJ1-1,few,TRBD1,TRBV19
TGTGCCAGCAGTAGTCTAGCGACCGAGCAGTACTTC,CASSSLATEQYF,TRBJ2-7,.,.,TRBV6-6
TGTGCCAGCAGCCAAGATTCCTGGACAGAGTATGGCTACACCTTC,CASSQDSWTEYGYTF,TRBJ1-2,few,.,TRBV4-2
TGTGCCAGTAGTATCCGGACAGATACCTACGAGCAGTACTTC,CASSIRTDTYEQYF,TRBJ2-7,.,.,TRBV19
TGCGCCAGCAGCTCCGGGACAGGAGGGGGCTACACCTTC,CASSSGTGGGYTF,TRBJ1-2,once,TRBD1,TRBV5-1
TGTGCCAGCAGCCCCTGGGGGACAGCACAAACCCCACTCGGCTACACCTTC,CASSPWGTAQTPLGYTF,TRBJ1-2,.,TRBD1,TRBV9
TGTGCCAGCAGCTTAGGGGTCGGGACAGCTAACTATGGCTACACCTTC,CASSLGVGTANYGYTF,TRBJ1-2,.,TRBD1,TRBV7-2
TGTGCCAGCTTACCAACAGGGGGTCAAGGAGGAAACATTCAGTACTTC,CASLPTGGQGGNIQYF,TRBJ2-4,.,TRBD1,TRBV18
TGTGCCAGCAGTGATACTGGACTAGCGGGGTCTCGGACCGGGGAGCTGTTTTTT,CASSDTGLAGSRTGELFF,TRBJ2-2,.,TRBD2,TRBV6-2/TRBV6-3
TGTGCCAGCCGGGGGACAGGGGCTCCGAACACTGAAGCTTTCTTT,CASRGTGAPNTEAFF,TRBJ1-1,.,TRBD1,TRBV28
TGTGCCAGCAGCTCGGGACACGTAAATCAGCCCCAGCATTTT,CASSSGHVNQPQHF,TRBJ1-5,.,.,TRBV7-2
TGCGCCAGCAGCCAAGGGACCGGGGGGGCCAGAGAGACCCAGTACTTC,CASSQGTGGARETQYF,TRBJ2-5,.,TRBD2,TRBV4-1
TGTGCCAGCATTCACAGGGGGCGAGGCACTGAAGCTTTCTTT,CASIHRGRGTEAFF,TRBJ1-1,.,TRBD1,TRBV6-5
TGTGCCAGCAGCTTAGTACAGTACTCTGGGGCCAACGTCCTGACTTTC,CASSLVQYSGANVLTF,TRBJ2-6,.,.,TRBV7-8
TGTGCCAGCAGTACCACTAGCGGGGGGGCAGATACGCAGTATTTT,CASSTTSGGADTQYF,TRBJ2-3,.,TRBD2,TRBV2
TGTGCCAGCAAGGCGGGGGATGGTTCAAATTCACCCCTCCACTTT,CASKAGDGSNSPLHF,TRBJ1-6,.,.,TRBV28
TGTGCCAGTAGTGTGCTAGCGGGGGGGAACAATGAGCAGTTCTTC,CASSVLAGGNNEQFF,TRBJ2-1,.,TRBD2,TRBV19
TGTGCCAGCAGCGAGAGGACAGGGGCTGAAGCTTTCTTT,CASSERTGAEAFF,TRBJ1-1,.,TRBD1,TRBV3-1/TRBV3-2
TGTGCCAGCAGCGTCCAACAGGGTAGAATTGGCTACACCTTC,CASSVQQGRIGYTF,TRBJ1-2,.,.,TRBV7-2
TGTGCCAGCAGCCTCAGGTTTGAGCAGTTCTTC,CASSLRFEQFF,TRBJ2-1,.,.,TRBV14
TGTGCCAGCAGTGCCGGGACAGGGTCCTACAATGAGCAGTTCTTC,CASSAGTGSYNEQFF,TRBJ2-1,.,TRBD1,TRBV2
TGTGCCAGCAGCCCCGGACTAGCGAGAGAGACCCAGTACTTC,CASSPGLARETQYF,TRBJ2-5,.,TRBD2,TRBV7-3
TGTGCCAGCTGGAAGGGGGGGGTGTCCTACGAGCAGTACTTC,CASWKGGVSYEQYF,TRBJ2-7,.,.,TRBV6-5
TGTGCCACCAGTGATCCCCGACAGGGTCGGTCGTCTGAGCAGTTCTTC,CATSDPRQGRSSEQFF,TRBJ2-1,.,TRBD1,TRBV24-1
TGCGCCAGCAGCTTGGATCCGGGAACGGAGACCCAGTACTTC,CASSLDPGTETQYF,TRBJ2-5,.,.,TRBV5-1
TGTGCCAGTAATGGAGGGACAGGGATGAACACCGGGGAGCTGTTTTTT,CASNGGTGMNTGELFF,TRBJ2-2,.,TRBD1,TRBV19
TGTGCCAGCAGCTTATTGGGGGGGGTGGTCAATGAGCAGTTCTTC,CASSLLGGVVNEQFF,TRBJ2-1,.,TRBD2,TRBV7-2
TGCGCCAGCAGCGCCACACCCGGCGGGCTAGCGGGGGGCTACGAGCAGTACTTC,CASSATPGGLAGGYEQYF,TRBJ2-7,.,TRBD2,TRBV5-1
TGCGCCAGCAGCCAAGGGTTGGCGCAGGGAGGGAGTCAGCCCCAGCATTTT,CASSQGLAQGGSQPQHF,TRBJ1-5,.,.,TRBV4-1
TGTGCCAGCAGTTACTCCGGGACAGCTAACTATGGCTACACCTTC,CASSYSGTANYGYTF,TRBJ1-2,.,TRBD1,TRBV6-5
TGTGCCAGTAATTTGGGAGTTCAGCCCCAGCATTTT,CASNLGVQPQHF,TRBJ1-5,.,.,TRBV19
TGTGCTAGTGGTTTACAGGGCTCGAGCACAGATACGCAGTATTTT,CASGLQGSSTDTQYF,TRBJ2-3,.,.,TRBV12-5